This entry concerns a single T cell receptor (beta chain). The antigen is not known. This record belongs to a study of shared clonotypes between healthy human individuals. Study observations and caveats: What limited the represented genetic and exposure-history diversity was the small number of donors.

Division of CD4+ cells produced a CD45RA+ naive subset and a CD45RA-negative memory subset. Germline V gives CDR1 LNHDA, CDR2 SQIVND (reference sequence). The CDR3 is 16 amino acids. V lost 3 bases, J lost 0 bases, and 5 bases stayed unmatched. The assay was immunoSEQ multiplex PCR, and TCRdb's table has in-frame clones only and misses some. Of approximately 1,500,000 clones listed, approximately 97% are singletons. The chain is built from TRBV19 and TRBJ1-3; the match to TRBD1 covers 7 bases. The sample was naive CD4+ T cells sorted from blood. Subset reported: CD45RA+ positively selected. The clonotype comes from a young man in good health. CDR3 nucleotide sequence: TGTGCCAGTAGTATTCCAGGGGGAGTCTCTGGAAACACCATATATTTT. Protein: CASSIPGGVSGNTIYF. The full variable domain, rest sourced from reference TRBV19 and TRBJ1-3, is DGGITQSPKYLFRKEGQNVTLSCEQNLNHDAMYWYRQDPGQGLRLIYYSQIVNDFQKGDIAEGYSVSREKKESFPLTVTSAQKNPTAFYLCASSIPGGVSGNTIYFGEGSWLTVV.